A single sample is the source of the 24 T cell receptor beta chains below, sequenced in a study. TCRdb reanalysed the 5' RACE reads using MiXCR and keeps one entry per CDR3 protein. The sample contains some 45,000 distinct CDR3 sequences, roughly 30% of which appear only once. Input material: naive CD4+ T cells sorted from blood. Subset reported: naive CD4+ T cells, CD4+CD45RA+CD25-. These receptor sequences come from a female donor with breast cancer.

The V and J genes are TRBV29-1 and TRBJ2-3; 8 bases align to TRBD2. The CDR3 is 15 residues long. CDR1 and CDR2 from the germline V gene are SQVTM and ANQGSEA. V shed 6 bases and J 0 bases; nucleotides not matched to a gene: 8. The CDR3 nucleotides read TGCAGCGTCCACAGCGGGAGTGCTAGCACAGATACGCAGTATTTT. Protein sequence: CSVHSGSASTDTQYF.

Notes on this clonotype: The junction departs from germline at one end; a sequencing error may be responsible. This sequence joins TRBV11-2 and TRBJ2-1; D possibly corresponds to TRBD2 (6 bases). The CDR3 has 18 residues. Per germline, CDR1 SGHAT and CDR2 FQNNGV. The CDR3 DNA follows: TGTGCCAGCAGCTTAGTGGGCGGGCGGGAAAGCTCCTACAATGAGCAGCTCTTC. Translating gives CASSLVGGRESSYNEQLF.

This chain joins TRBV6-5 and TRBJ1-2, with D maybe TRBD1 (6 bases). Per germline, CDR1 MNHEY and CDR2 SVGAGI. The CDR3 totals 13 residues. Trimming shortened V by 1 base and J by 8 bases, and 11 bases separated the two germline ends. CDR3 nucleotide sequence: TGTGCCAGCAGTTACTTGGGGGGCTCAGGCTACACCTTC. It specifies CASSYLGGSGYTF.

This clonotype has just a few counts. The rearrangement links TRBV29-1 to TRBJ2-3; no reliable D call. Trimming shortened V by 4 bases and J by 6 bases, and 14 bases separated the two germline ends. In germline, CDR1 is SQVTM, CDR2 ANQGSEA. CDR3 length: 13 amino acids. For the CDR3, the DNA is TGCAGCGTTGTTGTGCCCCCCCCCGATACGCAGTATTTT. It is translated as CSVVVPPPDTQYF.

This clonotype was counted only a few times. This chain connects TRBV7-2 to TRBJ2-3; the D gene is possibly TRBD1 (6 bases). V lost 5 bases, J lost 0 bases, and 18 bases lay in between. Germline CDR1 reads SGHTA; CDR2 reads FQGNSA. The CDR3 length is 17 residues. The CDR3 DNA is TGTGCCAGCAGCCCCTCGGACAGCATGGGAAGCACAGATACGCAGTATTTT. The encoded protein is CASSPSDSMGSTDTQYF. The whole variable domain, filled in from reference TRBV7-2 and TRBJ2-3, reads GAGVSQSPSNKVTEKGKDVELRCDPISGHTALYWYRQSLGQGLEFLIYFQGNSAPDKSGLPSDRFSAERTGGSVSTLTIQRTQQEDSAVYLCASSPSDSMGSTDTQYFGPGTRLTVL.

This clonotype has a handful of counts. The V and J genes are TRBV3-1 and TRBJ1-1; D gene uncertain. The germline V gene encodes CDR1 LGHDT and CDR2 YNNKEL (reference sequence). The CDR3 runs to 13 residues. Trimming pared 2 bases from V and 2 bases from J, leaving 6 bases between. The CDR3 reads CASSQIGNTEAFF. For the CDR3, the DNA is TGTGCCAGCAGCCAAATCGGTAACACTGAAGCTTTCTTT.

Notes on this clonotype: Mismatch with germline at one junction end may stem from a read error. This rearrangement joins TRBV29-1 to TRBJ2-1, with TRBD2 matching over 8 bases. The CDR3 length is 10 residues. Germline V lookup: CDR1 SQVTM, CDR2 ANQGSEA. The CDR3 reads CSVRAGLELF. In nucleotides, the CDR3 is TGCAGCGTTAGAGCGGGACTAGAGCTCTTC.

This clonotype was observed a handful of times. The V call is TRBV4-1, the J call TRBJ2-1; D ambiguous. CDR3 size: 16 residues. CDR1 is MGHRA, CDR2 YSYEKL, per germline. Trimming shortened V by 0 bases and J by 4 bases, and 13 bases separated the two germline ends. This CDR3 reads CASSQDPTGLYNEQFF. CDR3 nucleotide sequence: TGCGCCAGCAGCCAAGATCCCACCGGATTGTACAATGAGCAGTTCTTC.

This clonotype was counted once. The chain carries TRBV6-2 or TRBV6-3 and TRBJ1-1; 10 bases match TRBD1. J lost 4 bases, V lost 6 bases, and 2 bases had no gene match. The germline gives CDR1 MNHEY, CDR2 SVGEGT. The CDR3 is 13 amino acids. CDR3 nucleotide sequence: TGTGCCAGCAGAGACAGGGGGCCCACTGAAGCTTTCTTT. Translation: CASRDRGPTEAFF.

Only a few counts were recorded for this clonotype. A junction boundary mismatches the germline segment, possibly from a read error. The chain employs TRBV6-1 and TRBJ1-1; weak D call: TRBD1 (5 bases). Germline V CDR1 and CDR2: MNHNS, SASEGT. The CDR3 runs to 12 residues. CDR3 sequence (DNA): TGTGCCAGCAGTGTTACGGGACCGGGACGGGTCTTT. It translates to CASSVTGPGRVF.

This clonotype was recorded a few times. This chain uses TRBV30 with TRBJ1-2; no clear D. CDR1 GTSNPN and CDR2 SVGIG come from the germline V gene (reference sequence). Trimming removed 1 base at V and 0 bases at J, with 12 bases between. The CDR3 runs to 15 residues. The CDR3 DNA reads TGTGCCTGGAGTGGCAAGAATTCGGCTAACTATGGCTACACCTTC. The encoded protein is CAWSGKNSANYGYTF.

This chain uses TRBV29-1 with TRBJ1-3; weak D call: TRBD1 (5 bases). The V gene's germline CDR1 is SQVTM and CDR2 ANQGSEA. Deletions cut 0 bases from V and 4 bases from J, with 13 bases between. CDR3 size: 15 residues. The CDR3, as DNA: TGCAGCGTTGAAGATCACCAGGGAAGAGGAAACACCATATATTTT. It specifies CSVEDHQGRGNTIYF.

V gene TRBV5-1 combines with J gene TRBJ1-2; the D gene is possibly TRBD1 (6 bases). V lost 1 base, J lost 4 bases, and 11 bases lay in between. The CDR3 is 14 amino acids. CDR1 SGHRS and CDR2 YFSETQ come from the germline V gene. Here the CDR3 DNA reads TGCGCCAGCAGCTTGCCCGCGGACAGCTATGGCTACACCTTC. Translating gives CASSLPADSYGYTF.

The chain couples TRBV7-2 to TRBJ1-2, with TRBD1 identical over 10 bases. Germline CDR1 is SGHTA and CDR2 is FQGNSA. The CDR3 has 14 residues. Trimming at V came to 7 bases and at J to 7 bases, leaving 9 bases not matched to a gene. The CDR3 protein is CASTLQTGGSGYTF. DNA for the CDR3: TGTGCCAGCACCCTACAGACAGGGGGCTCTGGCTACACCTTC.

This clonotype was counted a few times. The chain recombines TRBV6-6 with TRBJ2-3; tentatively, D is TRBD2 (6 bases). Looked up from germline, CDR1 is MNHNY and CDR2 is SVGAGI (reference sequence). Trimming stripped 4 bases from V and 4 bases from J, with 18 bases between. The CDR3 has 16 residues. CDR3 nucleotides: TGTGCCAGCAGTTCCCACCGTGGAGGGGACTCAGATACGCAGTATTTT. It encodes CASSSHRGGDSDTQYF.

Comments on this clonotype: With a much larger clone just one base away, this may be a read error. The genes are TRBV4-2 and TRBJ2-2, with 9 bases that match TRBD2. The germline gives CDR1 LGHNA, CDR2 YNFKEQ. The CDR3 spans 16 residues. With V trimmed by 1 base and J by 1 base, 1 base remained unmatched. CDR3 nucleotide sequence: TGTGCCAGCAGCCAAGGAGCGGGAGGGAACACCGGGGAGCTGTTTTTT. Its translation: CASSQGAGGNTGELFF.

CDR3 DNA: TGTGCCAGCAGTCATCTAGCGGGGGGAACGGATGAGCAGTTCTTC. It is translated as CASSHLAGGTDEQFF. The chain joins TRBV6-5 to TRBJ2-1; 11 bases map to TRBD2. From germline, CDR1 is MNHEY and CDR2 SVGAGI. This CDR3 has 15 amino acids. V lost 5 bases and J lost 8; bases outside the gene matches: 8.

This clonotype was seen just once. The V and J genes are TRBV5-6 and TRBJ2-1; 8 positions match TRBD1. Germline CDR1 SGHDT, CDR2 YYEEEE. Unmatched junction bases numbered 8, after V lost 4 bases and J lost 5 bases. The CDR3 length is 15 residues. The CDR3 bases are TGTGCCAGCAGCCGGCGACAGGGGATCCACAATGAGCAGTTCTTC. Amino acids: CASSRRQGIHNEQFF.

This clonotype was counted only a few times. V is TRBV29-1 and J is TRBJ2-2; D is ambiguous. Between the trimmed V and J ends, which lost 4 bases and 6 bases, there was a span of 15 bases. The germline gives CDR1 SQVTM, CDR2 ANQGSEA. The length of the CDR3 is 14 residues. Here the CDR3 DNA reads TGCAGCGTTGTGGGTGGGTCACTATCCGGGGAGCTGTTTTTT. Translation gives CSVVGGSLSGELFF.

This clonotype has ten or more counts. The V and J genes are TRBV20-1 and TRBJ2-5, with D perhaps given as TRBD1 or TRBD2 (6 bases each). Per germline, CDR1 DFQATT and CDR2 SNEGSKA (reference sequence). Trimming cost V 1 base and J 2 bases, with 11 bases left between them. The CDR3 consists of 14 residues. Written as DNA, the CDR3 is TGCAGTGCTAGAGCTCCGGGGGCTCAAGAGACCCAGTACTTC. Translating gives CSARAPGAQETQYF.

This clonotype was detected once. The chain couples TRBV5-6 to TRBJ1-2; D may be TRBD1 (5 bases). Germline V gene lookup returns CDR1 SGHDT and CDR2 YYEEEE. V shed 1 base and J shed 0 bases, with 10 bases lying between them. This CDR3 is 15 amino acids long. CDR3 bases: TGTGCCAGCAGCTTGCTGGCAGGGACTAACTATGGCTACACCTTC. Encoded protein: CASSLLAGTNYGYTF.

The CDR3: CASSLGGPKNGNTIYF. The CDR3 bases are TGTGCCAGCAGCTTAGGTGGGCCCAAGAATGGAAACACCATATATTTT. The chain links TRBV7-2 to TRBJ1-3; D ambiguous. The V end lost 1 base, the J end lost 3 bases, and 13 bases lay between the germline ends. The CDR3 loop spans 16 amino acids. Germline values: CDR1 SGHTA, CDR2 FQGNSA. The full variable domain, with the rest looked up from reference TRBV7-2 and TRBJ1-3, is GAGVSQSPSNKVTEKGKDVELRCDPISGHTALYWYRQSLGQGLEFLIYFQGNSAPDKSGLPSDRFSAERTGGSVSTLTIQRTQQEDSAVYLCASSLGGPKNGNTIYFGEGSWLTVV.

This clonotype was observed a handful of times. The rearrangement links TRBV7-6 to TRBJ2-3; 9 positions match TRBD2. This CDR3 contains 14 residues. Germline CDR1 reads SGHVS; CDR2 reads FNYEAQ. V trimming: 1 base; J trimming: 6 bases; junction bases outside the gene matches: 2. CDR3 in amino acids: CASSLGAGGDTQYF. CDR3 nucleotide sequence: TGTGCCAGCAGCTTAGGAGCGGGGGGCGATACGCAGTATTTT.

The gene calls are TRBV2 and TRBJ2-1, with D unclear. Germline loops: CDR1 SNHLY, CDR2 FYNNEI. The CDR3 runs 13 residues. V lost 5 bases and J 1 base, leaving 6 bases between the germline ends. CDR3 coding DNA: TGTGCCAGCAGTTCTGAATCCTACAATGAGCAGTTCTTC. Residues: CASSSESYNEQFF. Drawing the rest from reference TRBV2 and TRBJ2-1, the complete variable domain is EPEVTQTPSHQVTQMGQEVILRCVPISNHLYFYWYRQILGQKVEFLVSFYNNEISEKSEIFDDQFSVERPDGSNFTLKIRSTKLEDSAMYFCASSSESYNEQFFGPGTRLTVL.